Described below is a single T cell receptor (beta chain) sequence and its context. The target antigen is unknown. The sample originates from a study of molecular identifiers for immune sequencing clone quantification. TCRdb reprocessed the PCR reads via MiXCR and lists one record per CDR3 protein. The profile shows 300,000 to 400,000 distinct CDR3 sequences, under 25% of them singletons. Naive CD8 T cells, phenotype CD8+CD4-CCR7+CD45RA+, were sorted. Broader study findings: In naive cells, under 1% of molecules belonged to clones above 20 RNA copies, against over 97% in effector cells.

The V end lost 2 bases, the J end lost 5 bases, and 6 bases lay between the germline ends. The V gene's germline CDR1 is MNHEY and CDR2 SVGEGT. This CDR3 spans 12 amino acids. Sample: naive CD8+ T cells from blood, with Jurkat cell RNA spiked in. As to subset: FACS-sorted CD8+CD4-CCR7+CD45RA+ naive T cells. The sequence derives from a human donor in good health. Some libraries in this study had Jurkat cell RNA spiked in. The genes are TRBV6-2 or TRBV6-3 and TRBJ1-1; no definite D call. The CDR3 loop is CASSYIQTEAFF. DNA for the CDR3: TGTGCCAGCAGTTACATCCAGACTGAAGCTTTCTTT.